These 25 T cell receptor beta chains were sequenced from one sample in a study of lymphopenia after photon versus proton radiotherapy. The table came from immunoSEQ multiplex PCR; TCRdb's copy has only in-frame clones and leaves some out. The sample lists 150,000 to 200,000 clones, approximately 90% seen once, with around 4.5% in the top ten. The sequences come from peripheral blood, collected from a patient treated with photon-based radiotherapy. The receptor set was obtained from a man aged 45-65 years with gastric cancer.

The chain carries TRBV28 and TRBJ2-7; TRBD2 matches at 8 bases. Per the germline V gene, CDR1 is MDHEN and CDR2 is SYDVKM. Trimming removed 6 bases from V and 7 bases from J; junction bases left unmatched: 11. The CDR3 contains 14 residues. The CDR3 nucleotides are TGTGCCAGCAGCTCCGGGGGGGCGGGAAATGAGCAGTACTTC. It specifies CASSSGGAGNEQYF.

This rearrangement joins TRBV28 to TRBJ1-2; D unresolved. CDR3 length: 11 residues. The V end lost 1 base, the J end lost 5 bases, and 2 bases lay between the germline ends. Germline CDR1 MDHEN, CDR2 SYDVKM. In nucleotides, the CDR3 is TGTGCCAGCAGTTTATCTTATGGCTACACCTTC. Translated: CASSLSYGYTF.

This clone was seen only once. V and J are TRBV27 and TRBJ2-1; no clear D gene. Per the germline V gene, CDR1 is MNHEY and CDR2 is SMNVEV (reference sequence). Trimming removed 0 bases at V and 6 bases at J, with 9 bases between. This CDR3 has 14 residues. CDR3 coding DNA: TGTGCCAGCAGTTTATCGAGACGCACCAATGAGCAGTTCTTC. Translating gives CASSLSRRTNEQFF.

The chain carries TRBV6-6 and TRBJ2-4; 9 nucleotides match TRBD1. This CDR3 has 13 amino acids. The trim removed 7 bases at V and 8 bases at J, leaving 6 bases unmatched. In germline, CDR1 is MNHNY, CDR2 SVGAGI (reference sequence). The chain's CDR3 is CASKRQGEHIQYF. The CDR3 coding sequence is TGTGCCAGCAAGCGACAGGGGGAACACATTCAGTACTTC.

This chain connects TRBV30 to TRBJ1-1; 7 bases fit TRBD1. The germline CDR1 and CDR2 sequences are GTSNPN and SVGIG (reference sequence). The CDR3 is made up of 13 amino acids. Losses at the gene ends were 8 bases for V and 4 bases for J; bases not matched to a gene: 10. CDR3 in DNA: TGTGCCGGTGAGACAGGGCTATTCACTGAAGCTTTCTTT. Translating gives CAGETGLFTEAFF.

The J gene is TRBJ1-1, the V gene TRBV5-1, with 7 bases aligning to TRBD1. The CDR3 is 17 amino acids. Germline V gene sequence: CDR1 SGHRS, CDR2 YFSETQ. Germline trimming cut 0 bases from V and 5 bases from J; bases unmatched to any gene: 13. The chain's CDR3 is CASSLESGGALGTEAFF. Here the CDR3 DNA reads TGCGCCAGCAGCTTGGAGTCAGGGGGTGCCCTGGGTACTGAAGCTTTCTTT.

The rearrangement links TRBV9 to TRBJ1-1, with TRBD1 matching over 7 bases. Germline V gene data show CDR1 as SGDLS and CDR2 as YYNGEE. This CDR3 has 15 amino acids. V gave up 5 bases and J gave up 3 bases; unmatched junction bases: 10. The DNA of the CDR3 is TGTGCCAGCAGTGATGACCAGGGGGGAGACACTGAAGCTTTCTTT. This translates into CASSDDQGGDTEAFF.

Only a few counts were recorded for this clone. The chain uses TRBV11-3 and TRBJ2-1; D gene uncertain. The V and J ends lost 2 bases and 8 bases respectively, with 10 bases between them. The CDR3 extends over 13 amino acids. The germline gives CDR1 SGHNT, CDR2 YENEEA. CDR3 loop: CASSLRLRDEQFF. In DNA, the CDR3 is TGTGCCAGCAGCTTACGACTTCGGGATGAGCAGTTCTTC.

The J gene is TRBJ1-1, the V gene TRBV7-9, with D uncertain. Germline loops: CDR1 SEHNR, CDR2 FQNEAQ (reference sequence). V was trimmed by 6 bases and J by 6 bases, leaving 11 bases between them. This CDR3 is 12 amino acids long. CDR3 bases: TGTGCCAGCAGGGCCGGTCGGGCTGAAGCTTTCTTT. Its translation: CASRAGRAEAFF. The entire variable domain, with the rest obtained from reference TRBV7-9 and TRBJ1-1, is as follows: DTGVSQNPRHKITKRGQNVTFRCDPISEHNRLYWYRQTLGQGPEFLTYFQNEAQLEKSRLLSDRFSAERPKGSFSTLEIQRTEQGDSAMYLCASRAGRAEAFFGQGTRLTVV.

The chain recombines TRBV5-5 with TRBJ1-2; no reliable D call. The V gene lost 0 bases and the J gene lost 2 bases, with 8 bases spanning the gap. The CDR3 is made up of 14 amino acids. Germline CDR1 SGHKS, CDR2 YYEKEE (reference sequence). In nucleotides, the CDR3 is TGTGCCAGCAGCTTGGTTGTAGGGAACTATGGCTACACCTTC. Translating gives CASSLVVGNYGYTF.

V and J are TRBV5-1 and TRBJ2-5; the D is unclear. CDR1 is SGHRS and CDR2 is YFSETQ in the germline V gene. This CDR3 is built from 11 residues. Trimming took 6 bases from V and 4 from J, leaving 7 bases between them. CDR3 nucleotide sequence: TGCGCCAGCACCAAGGCAGAGACCCAGTACTTC. Its translation: CASTKAETQYF.

The CDR3 reads CASSPTGLSNQPQHF. The CDR3 DNA sequence: TGTGCCAGTAGCCCCACAGGGCTCAGCAATCAGCCCCAGCATTTT. J is TRBJ1-5 and V is TRBV19; D perhaps matches TRBD1 (6 bases). Germline V gives CDR1 LNHDA, CDR2 SQIVND (reference sequence). The V and J ends lost 6 bases and 1 base respectively, with 13 bases between them. This CDR3 is 15 amino acids long.

V usage is TRBV25-1 and J usage is TRBJ1-1; TRBD1 might be the D (5 bases). Germline values: CDR1 MGHDK, CDR2 SYGVNS. This CDR3 spans 14 amino acids. Trimming left V 1 base short and J 7 bases short, with 13 bases between. In DNA form, the CDR3 reads TGTGCCAGCAGTGAATCGAGGGGAAGGAGTGAAGCTTTCTTT. Its translation is CASSESRGRSEAFF. Supplemented by reference TRBV25-1 and TRBJ1-1, the full variable domain reads EADIYQTPRYLVIGTGKKITLECSQTMGHDKMYWYQQDPGMELHLIHYSYGVNSTEKGDLSSESTVSRIRTEHFPLTLESARPSHTSQYLCASSESRGRSEAFFGQGTRLTVV.

This chain joins TRBV6-6 and TRBJ2-1; D possibly corresponds to TRBD1 (6 bases). This CDR3 region has 15 residues. The germline CDR1 and CDR2 sequences are MNHNY and SVGAGI (reference sequence). V lost 0 bases and J 5 bases, leaving 11 bases between the germline ends. CDR3 sequence reads: CASSYSGTSDNEQFF. CDR3 in DNA: TGTGCCAGCAGTTACTCGGGGACATCCGACAATGAGCAGTTCTTC.

The chain links TRBV5-4 to TRBJ2-1; 11 bases fit TRBD2. This CDR3 is built from 17 residues. CDR1 is SGHNT and CDR2 is YYREEE in the germline V gene (reference sequence). V shed 3 bases and J 10 bases; nucleotides not matched to a gene: 15. The CDR3 loop is CASSSRLAGFLRDEQFF. CDR3 coding DNA: TGTGCCAGCAGCTCCCGACTAGCGGGATTTTTAAGGGACGAGCAGTTCTTC.

The chain is built from TRBV18 and TRBJ2-2; 9 bases line up with TRBD1. Germline-derived CDR1 and CDR2 are KGHSH and LQKENI. This CDR3 is 18 amino acids long. After removal of 0 bases from V and 0 bases from J, the junction contained 5 bases not matched to a gene. In DNA, the CDR3 is TGTGCCAGCTCACCACCGACGACAGGGGGACCGAACACCGGGGAGCTGTTTTTT. Translating gives CASSPPTTGGPNTGELFF.

The rearrangement joins TRBV19 to TRBJ1-5, with 10 bases matching TRBD1. CDR1 LNHDA and CDR2 SQIVND come from the germline V gene (reference sequence). The CDR3 is 18 residues long. J lost 3 bases, V lost 5 bases, and 13 bases had no gene match. CDR3 loop: CASSPYPGQGTLNQPQHF. In DNA, the CDR3 is TGTGCCAGTAGTCCGTATCCGGGACAGGGGACCCTCAATCAGCCCCAGCATTTT. The full variable domain, in which reference TRBV19 and TRBJ1-5 provide the parts outside the CDR3, is DGGITQSPKYLFRKEGQNVTLSCEQNLNHDAMYWYRQDPGQGLRLIYYSQIVNDFQKGDIAEGYSVSREKKESFPLTVTSAQKNPTAFYLCASSPYPGQGTLNQPQHFGDGTRLSIL.

V and J are TRBV27 and TRBJ2-7; no clear D gene. Germline assignment: CDR1 MNHEY and CDR2 SMNVEV (reference sequence). The V end lost 4 bases, the J end lost 2 bases, and 9 bases lay between the germline ends. The CDR3 consists of 13 residues. CDR3 protein: CASSSLGPYEQYF. In DNA, the CDR3 is TGTGCCAGCAGTTCCCTCGGGCCCTACGAGCAGTACTTC.

The chain uses TRBV4-3 and TRBJ2-3; TRBD2 might be the D (6 bases). CDR1 is LGHNA, CDR2 YSLEER, per germline. This CDR3 has 17 residues. V was pared by 0 bases and J by 0 bases, with 13 bases between. The CDR3 protein is CASSQENKRGSTDTQYF. In DNA, the CDR3 is TGCGCCAGCAGCCAAGAGAATAAACGGGGGAGCACAGATACGCAGTATTTT.

This chain joins TRBV9 and TRBJ2-3, with a possible D match to TRBD1 (6 bases). The germline V and J ends were trimmed by 0 bases and 0 bases, with 17 bases remaining between them. The CDR3 is 18 residues long. Germline V lookup: CDR1 SGDLS, CDR2 YYNGEE. In DNA, the CDR3 is TGTGCCAGCAGCGTAGGCATCTCCGGGACAACTAGCACAGATACGCAGTATTTT. This translates into CASSVGISGTTSTDTQYF.

The chain carries TRBV28 and TRBJ2-5; weak D call: TRBD2 (6 bases). The CDR3 runs to 14 residues. Germline V gene sequence: CDR1 MDHEN, CDR2 SYDVKM. V was cut by 5 bases and J by 2 bases, with 12 bases left in between. The CDR3 nucleotides read TGTGCCAGCAGTACTCGGGACTTTCAAGAGACCCAGTACTTC. Translating gives CASSTRDFQETQYF.

The chain uses TRBV7-2 and TRBJ2-3; no clear D. This CDR3 contains 13 residues. V was shortened by 5 bases and J by 5 bases, with 11 bases between the two germline ends. CDR1 is SGHTA, CDR2 FQGNSA, per germline. The DNA of the CDR3 is TGTGCCAGCAGCGTGGGTGCCATAGATACGCAGTATTTT. It encodes CASSVGAIDTQYF.

The chain is built from TRBV7-9 and TRBJ2-5; no clear D. The germline V and J ends were trimmed by 5 bases and 9 bases, with 19 bases remaining between them. The CDR3 length is 14 residues. The V gene's germline CDR1 is SEHNR and CDR2 FQNEAQ (reference sequence). This chain's CDR3 is CASSAATGLWAQYF. The CDR3 DNA reads as TGTGCCAGCAGCGCCGCGACTGGCCTTTGGGCCCAGTACTTC.

V gene TRBV19 combines with J gene TRBJ2-7; D may be TRBD2 (5 bases). Germline values: CDR1 LNHDA, CDR2 SQIVND (reference sequence). The V gene lost 4 bases and the J gene lost 3 bases, with 10 bases spanning the gap. CDR3 length: 13 residues. The CDR3 is CASSTRTDYEQYF. For the CDR3, the DNA is TGTGCCAGTAGTACCCGGACTGACTACGAGCAGTACTTC.

This chain joins TRBV11-2 and TRBJ1-2; D is unclear. The CDR3 extends over 13 amino acids. V was shortened by 4 bases and J by 7 bases, with 13 bases between the two germline ends. Germline values: CDR1 SGHAT, CDR2 FQNNGV. The CDR3 region has the DNA TGTGCCAGCAGCTCCCCCAGGCGGCCTGGCTACACCTTC. Its protein product is CASSSPRRPGYTF.